The following is a T cell receptor (beta chain) sequence with its context. What it recognizes is unknown. Assay used: immunoSEQ multiplex PCR; TCRdb lists only in-frame clones, some missing. This table has 110,000 to 150,000 clones, roughly 93% appearing once. The data were taken from a study of T cell responses to AZD1222 COVID-19 vaccine. Study outcomes and limitations: CD4 TCRs covered the whole spike, strongest at regions 160-218 and 743-854.

Source: peripheral blood, taken after recovery from COVID-19. The sequence derives from an adult who had recovered from COVID-19.

The CDR3 DNA is TGTGCCATCAGTGATCACGACAGGGTGAACACTGAAGCTTTCTTT. It codes for CAISDHDRVNTEAFF. This chain joins TRBV10-3 and TRBJ1-1, with TRBD1 matching 7 bases. V was clipped by 3 bases and J by 0 bases; unmatched bases: 4. The CDR3 consists of 15 residues. The V gene's germline CDR1 is ENHRY and CDR2 SYGVKD.